Each of the 10 T cell receptor beta chains below was sequenced from the same sample in a study of post-analysis software for immune sequencing data. Every TCR beta cDNA library bore unique molecular identifiers. TCRdb itself ran the PCR reads through MiXCR, one entry per CDR3 protein. Of 750,000 to 900,000 distinct CDR3 sequences listed, about 43% are singletons. General study results and limits: About five TRBV segments occurring more often in patients than controls included TRBV5-6, TRBV5-1 and TRBV20-1.

No cognate antigen is known for these TCRs. Sequencing was carried out using blood. The origin of the receptors is a girl aged 5-17 years with multiple sclerosis.

Only a few counts were recorded for this clonotype. This may be a read error: a much more frequent sequence differs by one nucleotide. V gene TRBV29-1 combines with J gene TRBJ2-1, with 10 nucleotides matching TRBD2. Per the germline V gene, CDR1 is SQVTM and CDR2 is ANQGSEA. With 3 bases clipped from V and 7 bases from J, the junction kept 6 bases outside the gene matches. The CDR3 covers 14 residues. The CDR3 DNA reads TGCAGCGTTGATAGCCAGCGGGAGGGAAATGAGCAGTTCTTC. The encoded protein is CSVDSQREGNEQFF.

The chain is built from TRBV2 and TRBJ2-3; no clear D gene. Germline CDR1 and CDR2: SNHLY and FYNNEI. The CDR3 extends over 11 amino acids. Trimming pared 8 bases from V and 4 bases from J, leaving 7 bases between. Here the CDR3 reads CASCEADTQYF. CDR3 coding DNA: TGTGCCAGCTGCGAGGCAGATACGCAGTATTTT.

V is TRBV10-3 and J is TRBJ2-3; TRBD2 might be the D (6 bases). CDR1 ENHRY and CDR2 SYGVKD come from the germline V gene. V lost 0 bases to trimming and J lost 2 bases, with 15 bases between them. This CDR3 comprises 17 residues. The CDR3 spells CAISESIFAGPTDTQYF. CDR3 in DNA: TGTGCCATCAGTGAGTCGATTTTCGCGGGACCCACAGATACGCAGTATTTT.

The table lists this clonotype with a few counts. The rearrangement joins TRBV12-3 or TRBV12-4 to TRBJ2-7; TRBD1 matches 7 bases. The CDR3 length is 14 residues. V was pared by 6 bases and J by 0 bases, with 5 bases of the junction left unmatched. The CDR3 DNA sequence: TGTGCCAGCAGGATACAGGGGAGCTCCTACGAGCAGTACTTC. This sequence encodes CASRIQGSSYEQYF.

This rearrangement joins TRBV5-1 to TRBJ2-4, with TRBD2 identical over 8 bases. This CDR3 is built from 15 residues. With 4 bases clipped from V and 0 bases from J, the junction kept 3 bases outside the gene matches. Per germline, CDR1 SGHRS and CDR2 YFSETQ. DNA of the CDR3: TGCGCCAGCAGCCCTAGCGGGTTAGCCAAAAACATTCAGTACTTC. Translation gives CASSPSGLAKNIQYF.

J is TRBJ2-3 and V is TRBV20-1; D perhaps matches TRBD2 (6 bases). Germline loops: CDR1 DFQATT, CDR2 SNEGSKA (reference sequence). The CDR3 extends over 16 amino acids. V lost 2 bases, J lost 6 bases, and 21 bases lay in between. The CDR3 nucleotides are TGCAGTGCTAGAATCGGGAGTTGGGTCGGCGCGGATACGCAGTATTTT. It codes for CSARIGSWVGADTQYF.

This clonotype was seen a few times. This rearrangement joins TRBV7-9 to TRBJ2-3; unclear D gene. Germline CDR1 SEHNR, CDR2 FQNEAQ (reference sequence). CDR3 length equals 14 residues. The ends were cut back, 5 bases at V and 2 bases at J, with 11 bases in the middle. The CDR3 sequence is CASSRDRYTDTQYF. CDR3 DNA sequence: TGTGCCAGCAGCCGCGACCGTTACACAGATACGCAGTATTTT. The full variable domain, rest sourced from reference TRBV7-9 and TRBJ2-3, is DTGVSQNPRHKITKRGQNVTFRCDPISEHNRLYWYRQTLGQGPEFLTYFQNEAQLEKSRLLSDRFSAERPKGSFSTLEIQRTEQGDSAMYLCASSRDRYTDTQYFGPGTRLTVL.

The chain joins TRBV6-2 or TRBV6-3 to TRBJ2-7; TRBD1 might be the D (5 bases). CDR1 MNHEY and CDR2 SVGEGT come from the germline V gene. V was trimmed by 2 bases and J by 2 bases, leaving 10 bases between them. The CDR3 extends over 14 amino acids. CDR3 sequence: CASSYPDSTYEQYF. In DNA, the CDR3 is TGTGCCAGCAGTTACCCTGACAGTACCTACGAGCAGTACTTC.

V is TRBV7-9 and J is TRBJ1-2, with TRBD1 matching over 7 bases. J was trimmed by 8 bases and V by 1 base; bases with no gene match: 4. CDR3 size: 13 residues. The germline V gene encodes CDR1 SEHNR and CDR2 FQNEAQ (reference sequence). The CDR3 loop reads CASSLDRGPGYTF. CDR3 sequence (DNA): TGTGCCAGCAGCTTAGACAGGGGCCCCGGCTACACCTTC. The variable domain in full, completed from reference TRBV7-9 and TRBJ1-2, reads DTGVSQNPRHKITKRGQNVTFRCDPISEHNRLYWYRQTLGQGPEFLTYFQNEAQLEKSRLLSDRFSAERPKGSFSTLEIQRTEQGDSAMYLCASSLDRGPGYTFGSGTRLTVV.

The gene calls are TRBV7-2 and TRBJ2-3, with 11 nucleotides matching TRBD2. The trim removed 3 bases at V and 5 bases at J, leaving 4 bases unmatched. This CDR3 is built from 15 residues. Germline-derived CDR1 and CDR2 are SGHTA and FQGNSA. CDR3 coding DNA: TGTGCCAGCAGCTTCGGGGGACTAGCGGAAGATACGCAGTATTTT. Protein sequence: CASSFGGLAEDTQYF.